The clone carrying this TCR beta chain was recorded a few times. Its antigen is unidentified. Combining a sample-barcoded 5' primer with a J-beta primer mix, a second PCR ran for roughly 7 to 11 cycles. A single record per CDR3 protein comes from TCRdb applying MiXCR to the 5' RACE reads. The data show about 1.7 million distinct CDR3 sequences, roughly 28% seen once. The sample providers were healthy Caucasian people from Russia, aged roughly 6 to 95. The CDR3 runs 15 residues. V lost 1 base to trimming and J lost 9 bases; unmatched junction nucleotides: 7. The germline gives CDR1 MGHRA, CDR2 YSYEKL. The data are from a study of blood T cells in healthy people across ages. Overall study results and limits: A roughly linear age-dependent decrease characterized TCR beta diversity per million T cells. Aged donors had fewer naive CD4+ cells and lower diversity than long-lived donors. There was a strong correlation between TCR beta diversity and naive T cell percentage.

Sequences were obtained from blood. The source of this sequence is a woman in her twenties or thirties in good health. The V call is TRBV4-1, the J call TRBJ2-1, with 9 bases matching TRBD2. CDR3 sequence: CASSQGGRALSEQFF. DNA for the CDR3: TGCGCCAGCAGCCAAGGCGGGAGGGCCCTCAGTGAGCAGTTCTTC.